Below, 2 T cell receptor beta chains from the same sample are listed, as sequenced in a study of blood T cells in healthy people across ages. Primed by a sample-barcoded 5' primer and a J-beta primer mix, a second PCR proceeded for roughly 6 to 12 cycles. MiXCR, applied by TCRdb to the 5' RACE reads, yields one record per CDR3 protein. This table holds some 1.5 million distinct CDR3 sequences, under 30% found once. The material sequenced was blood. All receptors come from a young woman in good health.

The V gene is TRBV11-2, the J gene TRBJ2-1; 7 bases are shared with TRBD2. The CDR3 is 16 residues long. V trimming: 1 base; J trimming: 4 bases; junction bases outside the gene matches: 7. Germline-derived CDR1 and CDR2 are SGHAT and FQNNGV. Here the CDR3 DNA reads TGTGCCAGCAGCTTAGGGGCTAGCGGTTTATACAATGAGCAGTTCTTC. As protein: CASSLGASGLYNEQFF.

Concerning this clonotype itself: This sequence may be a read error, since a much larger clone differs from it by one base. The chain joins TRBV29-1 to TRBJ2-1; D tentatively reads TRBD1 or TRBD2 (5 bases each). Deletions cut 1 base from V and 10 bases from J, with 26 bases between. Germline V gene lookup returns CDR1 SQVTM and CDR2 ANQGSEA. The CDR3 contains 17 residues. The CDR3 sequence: CSVEGSAGTVTSYEQFF. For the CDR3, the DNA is TGCAGCGTTGAAGGCTCGGCCGGGACGGTAACCTCCTACGAGCAGTTCTTC.